The rows below give T cell receptor beta chains drawn from one sample of a study of cytomegalovirus exposure and HLA in healthy donors. Measured with immunoSEQ multiplex PCR; TCRdb has only the in-frame clones, and not every one. The sample has tens of thousands of clones, 65% to 90% seen once; the top ten hold about 19%. The sample was PBMCs. Receptors were obtained from a man in his sixties or seventies in good health and CMV-seropositive. Both conserved end residues are part of each CDR3.

TRBV4-3	CASSRANTGELFF
TRBV5-4	CASSPGTGGGQPQHF
TRBV7-2	CASTQDSTYNEQFF
TRBV6-1	CASSEARGYEQYF
TRBV1	CTSSREGGQETQYF
TRBV5-6	CASSWDRGRSSTF
TRBV7-9	CASSTQGDQPQHF
TRBV6-4	CASSASDRGDEKLFF
TRBV28	CASSLRFSGALYEQYF
TRBV18	CASSPRTGRGETQYF
TRBV11-2	CASSQGGAGIYEQYF
TRBV5-1	CASSLGDRGYGYTF
TRBV5-1	CASSSVGERTGELFF
TRBV19	CAIGGPEQYF
TRBV12-1	CASSRTGGNQPQHF
TRBV2	CASNTGWSEKLFF
TRBV9	CASSGGTYNEQFF
TRBV7-8	CASSEYRGTTHTQYF
TRBV7-2	CASSLGPGGRTDTQYF
TRBV5-1	CASSSGLAGSQETQYF
TRBV10-3	CASTRENIPTGELFF
TRBV2	CASSPFYGLAGSYEQYF
TRBV7-9	CAGTDNPNEKLFF
TRBV19	CASTWTATNEKLFF
TRBV4-1	CASSVSGSDTGELFF
TRBV6-5	CASRRGQNSYEQYF
TRBV7-8	CASSLRGHSQETQYF
TRBV2	CASSESASGGRGTQYF
TRBV6-4	CASSSSGFNNEQFF
TRBV28	CASSKPQGYNEQFF
TRBV10-3	CAITFSNQPQHF
TRBV9	CASSVEGTGYTEAFF
TRBV5-1	CASSLGQGYQETQYF
TRBV7-6	CASSFSGNTGELFF
TRBV19	CASSATRDPSSYEQYF
TRBV5-1	CASQEEGGSPLHF
TRBV7-6	CASQEGAVTGELFF
TRBV10-1	CASSEGGQIAKNIQYF
TRBV7-9	CASSIPQGAEQYF
TRBV4-1	CASSQEGLAGITDTQYF
TRBV2	CASSRNLAGGSYNEQFF
TRBV6-5	CASSPDRNWDEKLFF